Listed here are 22 T cell receptor beta chains from one sample, sequenced in a study of T cell repertoires in cytomegalovirus infection. TCRdb itself ran the reads through MiXCR, one entry per CDR3 protein. The sample comprises approximately 170,000 distinct CDR3 sequences, approximately 17% of which are singletons, and over 15% rests with the top ten. The sample consisted of CD8+ T cells from PBMCs. These receptors were taken from a human donor in good health (CMV status not recorded). Some clones in this sample may be carry-over from other donors' samples.

Only a few counts were recorded for this clonotype. The CDR3 sequence: CASRGGAGEGETQYF. In DNA form, the CDR3 reads TGTGCCAGTCGTGGTGGAGCGGGAGAAGGGGAGACCCAGTACTTC. The rearrangement uses TRBV7-8 and TRBJ2-5; 8 nucleotides line up with TRBD2. This CDR3 is 15 amino acids long. The junction had 14 bases not matched to a gene; V was cut back by 9 bases and J by 5 bases. Germline V gene lookup returns CDR1 SGHVS and CDR2 FQNEAQ.

V usage is TRBV20-1 and J usage is TRBJ2-7; D may be TRBD2 (5 bases). Germline lookup yields CDR1 DFQATT and CDR2 SNEGSKA (reference sequence). The CDR3 spans 15 residues. The V end was cut by 3 bases, the J end by 1 base, with 16 bases between. CDR3 DNA sequence: TGCAGTGCTAGGGAGGCGGTGGGCCTTTCCTACGAGCAGTACTTC. Translated, it gives CSAREAVGLSYEQYF.

A few counts support this clonotype. This sequence joins TRBV11-2 and TRBJ2-3, with D possibly being TRBD1 (6 bases). This CDR3 has 16 residues. Trimming shortened V by 5 bases and J by 3 bases, and 18 bases separated the two germline ends. Germline V gives CDR1 SGHAT, CDR2 FQNNGV. CDR3 DNA: TGTGCCAGCAGCCTCAGGGGAAGTTCTTCGACAGATACGCAGTATTTT. This codes for CASSLRGSSSTDTQYF.

This clonotype was counted many times. The chain links TRBV7-8 to TRBJ2-3, with D perhaps given as TRBD1 or TRBD2 (5 bases each). The CDR3 runs 15 residues. In germline, CDR1 is SGHVS, CDR2 FQNEAQ. V was shortened by 8 bases and J by 2 bases, with 17 bases between the two germline ends. The CDR3 protein is CASRKSTGTTDTQYF. Here the CDR3 DNA reads TGTGCCAGCCGAAAATCGACGGGGACCACAGATACGCAGTATTTT.

The rearrangement uses TRBV6-1 and TRBJ2-5, with D perhaps matching TRBD2 (6 bases). Germline-derived CDR1 and CDR2 are MNHNS and SASEGT. This CDR3 contains 16 residues. Deletions cut 2 bases from V and 2 bases from J, with 15 bases between. CDR3 residues: CASSEWGLDSQETQYF. For the CDR3, the DNA is TGTGCCAGCAGTGAATGGGGACTGGATTCGCAAGAGACCCAGTACTTC.

This chain uses TRBV28 with TRBJ2-1; 10 nucleotides agree with TRBD1. The germline V gene has CDR1 MDHEN and CDR2 SYDVKM. With V trimmed by 3 bases and J by 6 bases, 5 bases remained unmatched. The CDR3 has 15 amino acids. The CDR3 coding sequence is TGTGCCAGCAGTTTGGGGACAGGGGCGGCCAATGAGCAGTTCTTC. It yields the protein CASSLGTGAANEQFF.

This chain uses TRBV14 with TRBJ2-1; D could derive from TRBD1 or TRBD2 (6 bases each). The CDR3 length is 14 residues. Trimming pared 0 bases from V and 10 bases from J, leaving 13 bases between. Germline V gene lookup returns CDR1 SGHDN and CDR2 FVKESK. The CDR3 region has the DNA TGTGCCAGCAGCCAAGAAGGGGGGCCGGGCGAGCAGTTCTTC. The encoded protein is CASSQEGGPGEQFF.

In this sample, this clonotype turned up a few times. The J gene is TRBJ2-1, the V gene TRBV28; tentatively, D is TRBD2 (5 bases). The V gene lost 5 bases and the J gene lost 10 bases, with 21 bases spanning the gap. Germline V CDR1 and CDR2: MDHEN, SYDVKM. The CDR3 length is 15 residues. The DNA of the CDR3 is TGTGCCAGCAGTCCCCTGACTCGACGGGAAGACGAGCAGTTCTTC. Its translation is CASSPLTRREDEQFF.

In this sample, this clonotype turned up a few times. The chain couples TRBV28 to TRBJ1-3, with D uncertain. CDR1 and CDR2 (germline): MDHEN, SYDVKM. This CDR3 is built from 16 residues. Trimming removed 1 base at V and 0 bases at J, with 10 bases between. CDR3 residues: CASSLYPGFSGNTIYF. DNA of the CDR3: TGTGCCAGCAGTTTATACCCCGGCTTCTCTGGAAACACCATATATTTT.

In this sample, this clonotype turned up a few times. The V and J genes are TRBV28 and TRBJ2-5; D unresolved. V lost 4 bases and J lost 2, with 20 bases in between. There are 17 residues in the CDR3. In germline, CDR1 is MDHEN, CDR2 SYDVKM. Here the CDR3 DNA reads TGTGCCAGCAGTTCCCCAGTACTACGATCAACACAAGAGACCCAGTACTTC. It is translated as CASSSPVLRSTQETQYF.

The chain links TRBV7-9 to TRBJ2-1, with 7 positions matching TRBD1. Germline values: CDR1 SEHNR, CDR2 FQNEAQ (reference sequence). The CDR3 contains 16 residues. V dropped 4 bases and J dropped 6; count of bases not matched to a gene: 12. CDR3 bases: TGTGCCAGCAGCTCATACCGGGACAGAATGGGCAATGAGCAGTTCTTC. Protein: CASSSYRDRMGNEQFF.

The chain has TRBV7-9 and TRBJ1-1, with D maybe TRBD1 (5 bases). The V end lost 11 bases, the J end lost 1 base, and 17 bases lay between the germline ends. This CDR3 is 14 amino acids long. Germline CDR1 and CDR2: SEHNR and FQNEAQ (reference sequence). The CDR3 protein is CAARAGGSNTEAFF. The CDR3 nucleotides read TGTGCCGCCCGGGCCGGGGGTTCGAACACTGAAGCTTTCTTT.

A few counts support this clonotype. This chain links TRBV11-1 with TRBJ1-1, with 9 positions matching TRBD1. The germline gives CDR1 SGHAT, CDR2 FQDESV (reference sequence). This CDR3 is built from 17 residues. J was trimmed by 4 bases and V by 2 bases; bases with no gene match: 11. CDR3 in DNA: TGTGCCAGCAGCTTAACCGAACAGGGGGCGGGGGTCACTGAAGCTTTCTTT. This gives the protein CASSLTEQGAGVTEAFF.

This clonotype was counted at least ten times. Here the CDR3 DNA reads TGTGCCAGCAGCTTAGGGCCTCTCGGCAATGAGCAGTTCTTC. This codes for CASSLGPLGNEQFF. This sequence joins TRBV7-9 and TRBJ2-1; D gene uncertain. The CDR3 covers 14 residues. Looked up from germline, CDR1 is SEHNR and CDR2 is FQNEAQ (reference sequence). V was clipped by 1 base and J by 6 bases, with 10 bases between them.

This clonotype was counted a few times. V and J are TRBV11-2 and TRBJ2-5; possible D gene TRBD1, 7 bases. The CDR3 extends over 16 amino acids. Germline CDR1 reads SGHAT; CDR2 reads FQNNGV. The germline V and J ends were trimmed by 5 bases and 7 bases, with 23 bases remaining between them. The CDR3 protein is CASSPDRWQGGGTQYF. The CDR3 DNA is TGTGCCAGCAGCCCCGACCGTTGGCAGGGGGGAGGGACCCAGTACTTC.

This sequence joins TRBV15 and TRBJ1-4; no reliable D call. CDR1 and CDR2 from the germline V gene are LNHNV and YYDKDF (reference sequence). CDR3 length: 13 amino acids. Trimming took 0 bases from V and 8 from J, leaving 7 bases between them. The CDR3 nucleotides are TGTGCCACCAGCAGAGATTCCGGCGAAAAACTGTTTTTT. This gives the protein CATSRDSGEKLFF.

This clonotype occurred many times. This rearrangement joins TRBV7-6 to TRBJ1-1, with 10 bases matching TRBD1. CDR1 and CDR2 (germline): SGHVS, FNYEAQ. The CDR3 loop spans 14 amino acids. The V gene end was trimmed by 3 bases and the J gene end by 5 bases; junction bases not matched to a gene: 3. CDR3 region: CASSLGQGSTEAFF. In nucleotides, the CDR3 is TGTGCCAGCAGCTTGGGACAGGGGAGTACTGAAGCTTTCTTT.

This chain links TRBV14 with TRBJ1-1; D gene unclear. Germline V gene sequence: CDR1 SGHDN, CDR2 FVKESK. Trimming took 6 bases from V and 5 from J, leaving 13 bases between them. This CDR3 spans 13 amino acids. The CDR3 spells CASRYTEVTEAFF. CDR3 nucleotides: TGTGCCAGCAGGTACACGGAAGTAACTGAAGCTTTCTTT.

Ten or more counts support this clonotype. The chain has TRBV5-4 and TRBJ2-7; either TRBD1 or TRBD2 may supply D (6 bases each). V was shortened by 9 bases and J by 2 bases, with 9 bases between the two germline ends. The CDR3 loop spans 11 amino acids. Germline V gene data show CDR1 as SGHNT and CDR2 as YYREEE (reference sequence). This chain's CDR3 is CATGGTYEQYF. The CDR3 DNA reads TGTGCCACCGGGGGCACCTACGAGCAGTACTTC. The full variable domain, in which reference TRBV5-4 and TRBJ2-7 provide the parts outside the CDR3, is ETGVTQSPTHLIKTRGQQVTLRCSSQSGHNTVSWYQQALGQGPQFIFQYYREEENGRGNFPPRFSGLQFPNYSSELNVNALELDDSALYLCATGGTYEQYFGPGTRLTVT.

This clonotype was seen only a few times. The chain recombines TRBV4-3 with TRBJ2-5; maybe TRBD2 (5 bases). The CDR3 loop spans 17 amino acids. Trimming pared 1 base from V and 4 bases from J, leaving 19 bases between. In germline, CDR1 is LGHNA, CDR2 YSLEER. This chain's CDR3 is CASSQALTGNQRETQYF. CDR3 DNA sequence: TGCGCCAGCAGCCAAGCGCTCACGGGGAATCAACGAGAGACCCAGTACTTC.

The chain couples TRBV6-2 or TRBV6-3 to TRBJ2-1; the D is unclear. Germline values: CDR1 MNHEY, CDR2 SVGEGT. V was trimmed by 10 bases and J by 7 bases, leaving 20 bases between them. CDR3 size: 14 residues. This CDR3 is CAIKGSGLPNEQFF. CDR3 DNA: TGTGCCATCAAGGGCTCTGGTCTACCGAATGAGCAGTTCTTC.

The chain joins TRBV28 to TRBJ2-4; 10 bases align to TRBD2. Germline values: CDR1 MDHEN, CDR2 SYDVKM. Trimming at V came to 8 bases and at J to 1 base, leaving 20 bases not matched to a gene. The CDR3 has 20 amino acids. CDR3 amino acids: CASAHLPGTSATWAKNIQYF. The DNA of the CDR3 is TGTGCCAGCGCCCATCTTCCCGGGACTAGCGCAACATGGGCCAAAAACATTCAGTACTTC. The variable domain in full, with the rest retrieved from reference TRBV28 and TRBJ2-4, is DVKVTQSSRYLVKRTGEKVFLECVQDMDHENMFWYRQDPGLGLRLIYFSYDVKMKEKGDIPEGYSVSREKKERFSLILESASTNQTSMYLCASAHLPGTSATWAKNIQYFGAGTRLSVL.